These T cell receptor beta chains were read from a single sample in a study of T cell changes during pregnancy in multiple sclerosis. Produced via immunoSEQ multiplex PCR; TCRdb's table is partial and in-frame only. The table shows some 110,000 clones, with 92% occurring only once. The sequences come from peripheral blood, collected in the third trimester of pregnancy. The receptor source for this set is a female donor with multiple sclerosis, enrolled in a pregnancy study. Each CDR3 is given with its conserved first and last residue. Fields, in order: J gene, D gene, clone size, V gene, CDR3 DNA, CDR3 protein. D genes are given only for firm matches. The size field is filled for only some rows; it gives once, few, many or a size class.

>TRBJ2-7|TRBD1|once|TRBV9
TGTGCCAGCAGCGCCCGGACAGGGGATACCTACGAGCAGTACTTC
CASSARTGDTYEQYF
>TRBJ1-5|.|.|TRBV7-9
TGTGCCAGCACTCCTGGGGGGGGAGGTCAGCCCCAGCATTTT
CASTPGGGGQPQHF
>TRBJ2-7|TRBD1|.|TRBV27
TGTGCCAGCAGCATCACACAGGGGACGGGAGAGCAGTACTTC
CASSITQGTGEQYF
>TRBJ1-1|TRBD1|.|TRBV2
TGTGCCAGCAGTGGGACAGGGATGAGAGGAACTGAAGCTTTCTTT
CASSGTGMRGTEAFF
>TRBJ2-3|TRBD2|.|TRBV7-9
TGTGCCAGCAGCCCGGCTGGGGCGGGGGGGTCCACAGATACGCAGTATTTT
CASSPAGAGGSTDTQYF
>TRBJ2-1|TRBD2|.|TRBV5-1
TGCGCCAGCAGCTTGTCAGAGGGAGGGCCATACAATGAGCAGTTCTTC
CASSLSEGGPYNEQFF
>TRBJ2-5|.|.|TRBV28
TGTGCCAGCAGTTCCTCTAAGCCTATCCAGGGGCAAGAGACCCAGTACTTC
CASSSSKPIQGQETQYF
>TRBJ1-1|.|few|TRBV5-1
TGCGCCAGCAGCCAGGTTAGCTCGGGAAACACTGAAGCTTTCTTT
CASSQVSSGNTEAFF
>TRBJ2-2|TRBD2|.|TRBV18
TGTGCCAGCTCACCCCAGGGACTAGCGGCGAACACCGGGGAGCTGTTTTTT
CASSPQGLAANTGELFF
>TRBJ2-6|.|.|TRBV5-1
TGCGCCAGCAGCTCTCAGGGCTCCGGGGCCAACGTCCTGACTTTC
CASSSQGSGANVLTF